The rows below give T cell receptor beta chains drawn from one sample of a study of cytomegalovirus exposure and HLA in healthy donors. Some clones are missing from TCRdb's copy, which holds only in-frame ones; the method was immunoSEQ multiplex PCR. Of 85,000 to 120,000 clones in the sample, around four fifths were seen once. Sequenced material: PBMCs. These receptors came from a man aged 35 to 55 in good health and CMV-seronegative. The CDR3 runs from the conserved cysteine through the conserved F or W. The order of the fields is D gene, J gene, clone size, V gene, CDR3 protein, CDR3 DNA. A D gene is named only where the DNA matches it firmly. Size is omitted from some rows. Given values are once, few, many or a class for expanded clones.

TRBD2 TRBJ2-7 - TRBV7-8 CASSSTSGGGIYEQYF TGTGCCAGCAGCTCTACTAGCGGGGGGGGCATCTACGAGCAGTACTTC
- TRBJ2-7 - TRBV15 CATSSRGYEQYF TGTGCCACCAGCAGCAGGGGCTACGAGCAGTACTTC
TRBD2 TRBJ2-3 - TRBV5-1 CASSFLAGGPSTDTQYF TGCGCCAGCAGCTTTCTAGCGGGGGGCCCGAGCACAGATACGCAGTATTTT
TRBD1 TRBJ2-7 - TRBV29-1 CSVELTRGQDYEQYF TGCAGCGTTGAATTAACAAGGGGGCAGGACTACGAGCAGTACTTC
TRBD1 TRBJ1-2 - TRBV19 CASSHDRGVYGYTF TGTGCCAGTAGCCACGACAGGGGAGTGTACGGCTACACCTTC
TRBD1 TRBJ2-7 - TRBV27 CASSSWTGNEQYF TGTGCCAGCAGTTCCTGGACAGGGAACGAGCAGTACTTC
TRBD1 TRBJ2-7 - TRBV5-6 CASSSPGTVAYEQYF TGTGCCAGCAGCTCGCCAGGGACAGTTGCCTACGAGCAGTACTTC
- TRBJ2-3 - TRBV11-2 CASSQGGASTDTQYF TGTGCCAGCAGCCAAGGGGGGGCCAGCACAGATACGCAGTATTTT
TRBD2 TRBJ2-7 once TRBV7-9 CASSLMGGPYEQYF TGTGCCAGCAGCTTAATGGGAGGGCCCTACGAGCAGTACTTC
- TRBJ1-2 - TRBV10-3 CAISESLVSTLLFNYGYTF TGTGCCATCAGTGAGTCGTTAGTTTCGACACTCCTATTTAACTATGGCTACACCTTC
- TRBJ1-1 - TRBV19 CASRSFMNTEAFF TGTGCCAGTCGCAGTTTCATGAACACTGAAGCTTTCTTT
- TRBJ2-3 - TRBV18 CASSPSYRETLQNTQYF TGTGCCAGCTCACCCTCCTACAGGGAGACCTTACAAAATACGCAGTATTTT
- TRBJ1-2 - TRBV11-2 CASSLDLGMGRDDGYTF TGTGCCAGCAGCTTAGATCTTGGGATGGGGAGAGACGATGGCTACACCTTC
- TRBJ1-2 once TRBV29-1 CSVDRDYGYTF TGCAGCGTTGACAGGGACTATGGCTACACCTTC
- TRBJ2-1 - TRBV5-4 CASSLDSSYNEQFF TGTGCCAGCAGCTTGGATAGCTCCTACAATGAGCAGTTCTTC
TRBD2 TRBJ2-1 - TRBV7-8 CASSSWPGLAGGHEQFF TGTGCCAGCAGCTCTTGGCCGGGACTAGCGGGGGGGCATGAGCAGTTCTTC